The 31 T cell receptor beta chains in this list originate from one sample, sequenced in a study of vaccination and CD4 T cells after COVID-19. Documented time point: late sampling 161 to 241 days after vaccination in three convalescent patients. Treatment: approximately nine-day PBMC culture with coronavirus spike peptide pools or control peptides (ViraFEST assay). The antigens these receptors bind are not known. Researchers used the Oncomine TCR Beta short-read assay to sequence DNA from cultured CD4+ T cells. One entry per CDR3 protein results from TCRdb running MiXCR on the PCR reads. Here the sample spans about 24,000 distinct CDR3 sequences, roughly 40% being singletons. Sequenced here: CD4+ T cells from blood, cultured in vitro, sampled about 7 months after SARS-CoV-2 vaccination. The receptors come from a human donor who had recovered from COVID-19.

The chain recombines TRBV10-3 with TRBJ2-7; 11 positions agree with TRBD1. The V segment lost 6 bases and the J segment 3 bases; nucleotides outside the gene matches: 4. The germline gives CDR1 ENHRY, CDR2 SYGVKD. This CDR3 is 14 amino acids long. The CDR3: CAIRSGQGGYEQYF. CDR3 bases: TGTGCCATCAGATCGGGACAGGGGGGCTACGAGCAGTACTTC.

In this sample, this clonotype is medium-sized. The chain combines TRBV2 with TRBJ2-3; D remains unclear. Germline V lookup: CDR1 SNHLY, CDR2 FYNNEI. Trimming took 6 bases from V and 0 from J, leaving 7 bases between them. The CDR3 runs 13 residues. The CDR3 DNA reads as TGTGCCAGCAGGGTGTCTAGCACAGATACGCAGTATTTT. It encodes CASRVSSTDTQYF.

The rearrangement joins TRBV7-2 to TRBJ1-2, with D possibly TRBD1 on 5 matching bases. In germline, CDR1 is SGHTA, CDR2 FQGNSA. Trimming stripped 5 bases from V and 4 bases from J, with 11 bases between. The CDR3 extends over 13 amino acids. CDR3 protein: CASSPPGGYGYTF. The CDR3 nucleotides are TGTGCCAGCAGCCCGCCGGGGGGCTATGGCTACACCTTC.

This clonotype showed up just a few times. This CDR3 is CASSPYGGEQFF. The CDR3 DNA follows: TGTGCCAGCAGCCCGTATGGGGGAGAGCAGTTCTTC. V is TRBV7-2 and J is TRBJ2-1; the D call may be TRBD1 or TRBD2 (5 bases each). Germline assignment: CDR1 SGHTA and CDR2 FQGNSA. Trimming cost V 5 bases and J 10 bases, with 12 bases left between them. The CDR3 spans 12 residues.

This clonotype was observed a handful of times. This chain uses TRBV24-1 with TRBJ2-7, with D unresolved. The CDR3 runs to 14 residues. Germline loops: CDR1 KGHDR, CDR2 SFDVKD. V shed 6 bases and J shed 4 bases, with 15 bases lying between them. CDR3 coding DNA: TGTGCCACCAGTAGCCATACGGCCCCGTACGAGCAGTACTTC. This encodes CATSSHTAPYEQYF.

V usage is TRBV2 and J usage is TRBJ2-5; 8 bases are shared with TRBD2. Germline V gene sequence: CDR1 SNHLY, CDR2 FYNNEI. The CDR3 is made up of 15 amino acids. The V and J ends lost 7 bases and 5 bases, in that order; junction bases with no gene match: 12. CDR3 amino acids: CASTRGSGIRETQYF. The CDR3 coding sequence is TGTGCCAGCACCCGGGGTAGCGGGATCCGGGAGACCCAGTACTTC.

Here the CDR3 reads CASSPGGHTYEQYF. In DNA form, the CDR3 reads TGTGCCAGCAGTCCAGGGGGACACACATACGAGCAGTACTTC. The chain is built from TRBV7-2 and TRBJ2-7; TRBD1 matches 7 bases. This CDR3 comprises 14 residues. Per germline, CDR1 SGHTA and CDR2 FQGNSA. V lost 6 bases and J lost 4; bases outside the gene matches: 9.

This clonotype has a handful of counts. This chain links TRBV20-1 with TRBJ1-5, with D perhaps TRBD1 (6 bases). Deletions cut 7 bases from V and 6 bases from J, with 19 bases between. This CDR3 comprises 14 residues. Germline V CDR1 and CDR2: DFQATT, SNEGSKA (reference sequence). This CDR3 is CSVGAGQGIQPQHF. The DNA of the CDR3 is TGCAGTGTGGGGGCGGGGCAGGGGATTCAGCCCCAGCATTTT.

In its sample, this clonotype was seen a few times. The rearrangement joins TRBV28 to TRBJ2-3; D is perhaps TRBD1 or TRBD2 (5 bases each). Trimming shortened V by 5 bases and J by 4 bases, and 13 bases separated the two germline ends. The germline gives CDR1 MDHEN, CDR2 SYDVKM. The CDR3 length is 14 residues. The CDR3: CASSAGTFSDTQYF. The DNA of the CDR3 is TGTGCCAGCAGTGCCGGGACCTTCTCAGATACGCAGTATTTT. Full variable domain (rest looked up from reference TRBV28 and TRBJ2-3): DVKVTQSSRYLVKRTGEKVFLECVQDMDHENMFWYRQDPGLGLRLIYFSYDVKMKEKGDIPEGYSVSREKKERFSLILESASTNQTSMYLCASSAGTFSDTQYFGPGTRLTVL.

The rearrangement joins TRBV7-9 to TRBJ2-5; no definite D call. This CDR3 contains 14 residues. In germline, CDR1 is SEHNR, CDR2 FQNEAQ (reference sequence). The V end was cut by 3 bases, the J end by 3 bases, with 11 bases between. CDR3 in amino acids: CASSFSGFEETQYF. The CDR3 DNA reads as TGTGCCAGCAGCTTCTCTGGGTTCGAAGAGACCCAGTACTTC.

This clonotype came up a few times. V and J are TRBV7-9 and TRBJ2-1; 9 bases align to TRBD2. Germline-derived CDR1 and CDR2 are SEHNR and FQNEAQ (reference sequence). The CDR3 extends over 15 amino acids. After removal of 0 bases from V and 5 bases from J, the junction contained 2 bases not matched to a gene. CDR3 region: CASSLAASGNNEQFF. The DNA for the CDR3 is TGTGCCAGCAGCTTAGCGGCTAGCGGGAACAATGAGCAGTTCTTC.

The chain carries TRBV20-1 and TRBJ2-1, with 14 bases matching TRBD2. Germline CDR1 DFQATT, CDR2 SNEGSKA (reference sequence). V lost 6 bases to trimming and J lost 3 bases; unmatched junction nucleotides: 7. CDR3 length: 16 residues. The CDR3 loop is CSATRLAGGFYNEQFF. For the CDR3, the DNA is TGCAGTGCAACAAGACTAGCGGGAGGGTTCTACAATGAGCAGTTCTTC.

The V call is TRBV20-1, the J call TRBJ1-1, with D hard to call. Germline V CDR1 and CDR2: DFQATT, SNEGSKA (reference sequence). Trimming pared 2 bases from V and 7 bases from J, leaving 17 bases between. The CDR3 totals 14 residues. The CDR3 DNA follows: TGCAGTGCTAGACTCTCGACGGGTAGCATTGAAGCTTTCTTT. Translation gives CSARLSTGSIEAFF.

Written as DNA, the CDR3 is TGTGCCAGCTGGACAGGGGTTAACTATGGCTACACCTTC. Translating it yields CASWTGVNYGYTF. The chain carries TRBV6-1 and TRBJ1-2; 9 bases are shared with TRBD1. The CDR3 totals 13 residues. With V trimmed by 8 bases and J by 1 base, 2 bases remained unmatched. Germline V gene data show CDR1 as MNHNS and CDR2 as SASEGT.

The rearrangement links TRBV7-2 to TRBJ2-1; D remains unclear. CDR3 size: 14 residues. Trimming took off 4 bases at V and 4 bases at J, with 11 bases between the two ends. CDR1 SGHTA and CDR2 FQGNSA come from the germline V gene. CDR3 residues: CASSYPSAYNEQFF. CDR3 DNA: TGTGCCAGCAGCTACCCTTCAGCGTACAATGAGCAGTTCTTC.

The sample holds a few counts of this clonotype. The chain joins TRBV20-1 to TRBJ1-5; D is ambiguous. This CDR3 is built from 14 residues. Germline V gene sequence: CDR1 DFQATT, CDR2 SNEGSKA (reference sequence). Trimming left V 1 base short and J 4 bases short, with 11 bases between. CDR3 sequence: CSARAPGRNQPQHF. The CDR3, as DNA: TGCAGTGCTAGAGCCCCTGGGAGGAATCAGCCCCAGCATTTT.

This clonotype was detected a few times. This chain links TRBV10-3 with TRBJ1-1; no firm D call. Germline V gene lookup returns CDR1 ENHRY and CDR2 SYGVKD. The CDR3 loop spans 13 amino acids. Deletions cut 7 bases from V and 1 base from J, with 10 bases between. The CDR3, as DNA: TGTGCCATCACGTTCGGTGGGAACACTGAAGCTTTCTTT. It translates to CAITFGGNTEAFF.

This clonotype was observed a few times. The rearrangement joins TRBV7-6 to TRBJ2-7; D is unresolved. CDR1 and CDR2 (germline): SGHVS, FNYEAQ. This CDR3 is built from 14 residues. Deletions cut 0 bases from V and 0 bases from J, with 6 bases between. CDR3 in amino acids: CASSLAPGSYEQYF. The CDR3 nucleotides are TGTGCCAGCAGCTTAGCGCCTGGCTCCTACGAGCAGTACTTC.

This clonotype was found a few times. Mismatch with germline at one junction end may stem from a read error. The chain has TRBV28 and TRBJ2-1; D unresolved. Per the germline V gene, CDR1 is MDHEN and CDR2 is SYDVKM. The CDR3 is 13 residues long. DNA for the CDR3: TGCGCCAGCAGCCAAGAATCCAGAAATGAGCAGTTCTTC. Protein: CASSQESRNEQFF. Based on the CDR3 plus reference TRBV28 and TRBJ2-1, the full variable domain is DVKVTQSSRYLVKRTGEKVFLECVQDMDHENMFWYRQDPGLGLRLIYFSYDVKMKEKGDIPEGYSVSREKKERFSLILESASTNQTSMYLCASSQESRNEQFFGPGTRLTVL.

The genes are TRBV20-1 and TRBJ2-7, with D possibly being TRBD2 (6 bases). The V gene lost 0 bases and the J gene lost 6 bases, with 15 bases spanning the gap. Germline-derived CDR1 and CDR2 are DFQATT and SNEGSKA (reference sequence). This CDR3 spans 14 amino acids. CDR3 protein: CSARDTPGVSEQYF. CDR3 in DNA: TGCAGTGCTAGAGATACACCGGGAGTGAGCGAGCAGTACTTC.

CDR3 residues: CASSLVQKYSYEQYF. For the CDR3, the DNA is TGTGCCAGCAGCTTAGTCCAGAAGTATTCGTACGAGCAGTACTTC. This chain links TRBV7-9 with TRBJ2-7; no clear D. The CDR3 has 15 residues. Trimming stripped 1 base from V and 4 bases from J, with 14 bases between. The germline V gene has CDR1 SEHNR and CDR2 FQNEAQ (reference sequence).

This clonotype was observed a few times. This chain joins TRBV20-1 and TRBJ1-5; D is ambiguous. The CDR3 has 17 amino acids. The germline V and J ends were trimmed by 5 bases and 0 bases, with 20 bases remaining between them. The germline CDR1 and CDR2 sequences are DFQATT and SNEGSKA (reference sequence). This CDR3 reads CSAFRSPRGPSNQPQHF. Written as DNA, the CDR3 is TGCAGTGCTTTTAGGTCCCCTCGTGGCCCTAGCAATCAGCCCCAGCATTTT.

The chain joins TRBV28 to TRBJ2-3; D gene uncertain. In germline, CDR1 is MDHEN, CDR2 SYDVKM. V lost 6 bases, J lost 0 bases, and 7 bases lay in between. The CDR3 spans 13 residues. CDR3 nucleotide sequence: TGTGCCAGCAGGGCGACTAGCACAGATACGCAGTATTTT. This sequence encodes CASRATSTDTQYF.

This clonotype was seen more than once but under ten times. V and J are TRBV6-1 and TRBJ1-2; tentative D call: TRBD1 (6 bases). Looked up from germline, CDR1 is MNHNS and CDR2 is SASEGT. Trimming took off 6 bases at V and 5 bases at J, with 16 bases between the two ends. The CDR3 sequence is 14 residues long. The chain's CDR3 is CASSTNRDGYGYTF. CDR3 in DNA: TGTGCCAGCAGCACAAACAGGGATGGGTATGGCTACACCTTC.

CDR3 sequence: CSAERGHSYNEQFF. Written as DNA, the CDR3 is TGCAGTGCTGAGCGGGGCCACTCCTACAATGAGCAGTTCTTC. This chain connects TRBV20-1 to TRBJ2-1; TRBD2 matches 7 bases. V shed 5 bases and J 0 bases; nucleotides not matched to a gene: 4. The CDR3 totals 14 residues. From germline, CDR1 is DFQATT and CDR2 SNEGSKA (reference sequence).

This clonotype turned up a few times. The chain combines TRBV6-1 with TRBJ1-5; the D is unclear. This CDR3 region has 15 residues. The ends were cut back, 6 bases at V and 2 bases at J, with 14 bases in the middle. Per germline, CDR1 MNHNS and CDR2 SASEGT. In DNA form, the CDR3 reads TGTGCCAGCAGCCGGGCAGGTATTGGCAATCAGCCCCAGCATTTT. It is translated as CASSRAGIGNQPQHF.

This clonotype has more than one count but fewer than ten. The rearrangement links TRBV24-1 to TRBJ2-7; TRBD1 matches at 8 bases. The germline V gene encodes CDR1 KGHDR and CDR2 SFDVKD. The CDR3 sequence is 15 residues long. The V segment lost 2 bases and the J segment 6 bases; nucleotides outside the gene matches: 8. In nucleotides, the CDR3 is TGTGCCACCAGTGATTCGGGACAGGCCTTGAGCGAGCAGTACTTC. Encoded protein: CATSDSGQALSEQYF.

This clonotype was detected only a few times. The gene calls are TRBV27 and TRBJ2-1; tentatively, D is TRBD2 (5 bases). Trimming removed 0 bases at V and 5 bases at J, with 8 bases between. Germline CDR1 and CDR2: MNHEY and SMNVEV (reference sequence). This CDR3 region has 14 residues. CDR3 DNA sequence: TGTGCCAGCAGTTTATCTAGCGCCAACAATGAGCAGTTCTTC. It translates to CASSLSSANNEQFF.

The DNA for the CDR3 is TGCAGTGCTAGAGCCAACGGTGGGGCGGGTAGCACAGATACGCAGTATTTT. It codes for CSARANGGAGSTDTQYF. This sequence joins TRBV20-1 and TRBJ2-3, with D perhaps matching TRBD1 or TRBD2 (5 bases each). CDR1 is DFQATT, CDR2 SNEGSKA, per germline (reference sequence). The CDR3 has 17 residues. V was trimmed by 1 base and J by 0 bases, leaving 17 bases between them.

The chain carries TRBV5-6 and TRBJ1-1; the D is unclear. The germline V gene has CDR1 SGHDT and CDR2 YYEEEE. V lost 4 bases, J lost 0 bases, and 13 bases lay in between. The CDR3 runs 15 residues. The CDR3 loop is CASSRNRQVNTEAFF. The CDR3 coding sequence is TGTGCCAGCAGCCGTAATCGACAAGTGAACACTGAAGCTTTCTTT.

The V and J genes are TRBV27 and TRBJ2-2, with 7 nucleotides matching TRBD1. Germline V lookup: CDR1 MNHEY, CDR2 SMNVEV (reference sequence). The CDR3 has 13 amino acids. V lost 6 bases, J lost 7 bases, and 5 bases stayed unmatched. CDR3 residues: CASRTGESGELFF. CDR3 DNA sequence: TGTGCCAGCAGAACAGGGGAGAGCGGGGAGCTGTTTTTT.